This is a list of T cell receptor beta chains from one sample in a study of blood T cells in healthy people across ages. TCRdb re-analysed the 5' RACE reads in MiXCR, keeping a single row per CDR3 protein. The profile shows roughly 500,000 distinct CDR3 sequences, about 26% of them singletons. The sequenced sample was blood. The source of these receptors is a woman in her 70s in good health. Each CDR3 is given without its conserved first and last residue. Not all rows give a size; the values are once, few, many and, for expanded clones, a class.

size: many; J: TRBJ2-5; V: TRBV29-1; length: 11; CDR3: SVDREFQETQY
size: -; J: TRBJ2-6; V: TRBV27; length: 14; CDR3: ASSLRVGEGANVLT
size: few; J: TRBJ2-5; V: TRBV5-1; length: 11; CDR3: ASSLIPSETQY
size: few; J: -; V: TRBV20-1; length: 12; CDR3: SARRGVSSYEQY
size: -; J: TRBJ1-4; V: TRBV7-9; length: 12; CDR3: ASSRIATNEKLF
size: few; J: TRBJ2-3; V: TRBV5-1; length: 12; CDR3: ASRDRGDTDTQY
size: once; J: TRBJ2-3; V: TRBV5-1; length: 15; CDR3: ASSLVLAGGPGDTQY
size: few; J: TRBJ2-2; V: TRBV5-5; length: 14; CDR3: ASSLGPWTPTGELF
size: -; J: -; V: TRBV3-1; length: 14; CDR3: ASSQDGSGGWETQY
size: few; J: TRBJ2-7; V: TRBV7-7; length: 12; CDR3: ASSPREFSYEQY
size: few; J: -; V: TRBV19; length: 13; CDR3: ASSPGQGGDYEQY
size: few; J: TRBJ2-5; V: TRBV7-2; length: 13; CDR3: ASSLARWTGRTQY
size: few; J: -; V: TRBV5-1; length: 14; CDR3: ASSLVSGAPSYEQY
size: -; J: TRBJ2-5; V: TRBV29-1; length: 12; CDR3: SAGGGTGEETQY
size: few; J: TRBJ2-2; V: TRBV2; length: 12; CDR3: ASKAGPNTGELF
size: -; J: TRBJ2-5; V: TRBV20-1; length: 11; CDR3: SAIRTTQETQY
size: few; J: TRBJ2-3; V: TRBV6-2/TRBV6-3; length: 10; CDR3: ASKKDGDTQY
size: few; J: TRBJ2-1; V: TRBV7-2; length: 14; CDR3: ASSLGGQGAYNEQF
size: few; J: TRBJ2-1; V: TRBV29-1; length: 9; CDR3: SAGTYNEQF
size: -; J: TRBJ2-3; V: TRBV5-1; length: 12; CDR3: ASGDSHRADSQY
size: -; J: TRBJ2-5; V: TRBV20-1; length: 13; CDR3: SARAGRGPQETQY
size: -; J: TRBJ1-5; V: TRBV12-3/TRBV12-4; length: 12; CDR3: ASSSSGGRGPQH
size: -; J: -; V: TRBV7-2; length: 10; CDR3: ASSSSGVEQF
size: -; J: TRBJ1-2; V: TRBV30; length: 12; CDR3: ACQADSFNYGHT
size: -; J: TRBJ2-7; V: TRBV20-1; length: 11; CDR3: SARAPGLAEQY
size: -; J: TRBJ1-2; V: TRBV29-1; length: 7; CDR3: GVGEGYT
size: few; J: TRBJ2-5; V: TRBV12-3/TRBV12-4; length: 12; CDR3: ASSPQQGLETQY
size: few; J: TRBJ2-5; V: TRBV4-2; length: 12; CDR3: ASSQDSSGETQY
size: -; J: TRBJ1-5; V: TRBV11-2; length: 11; CDR3: ASITQGAQPQH
size: -; J: TRBJ2-4; V: TRBV29-1; length: 12; CDR3: SVGPQGAGGIQY
size: -; J: TRBJ2-1; V: TRBV6-1; length: 14; CDR3: ASSKSGTGWGNEQF
size: few; J: TRBJ2-7; V: TRBV2; length: 15; CDR3: ASSDLASGGDTYEQY
size: -; J: TRBJ2-1; V: TRBV7-2; length: 13; CDR3: ASNEVPGQSDFGI
size: few; J: TRBJ2-2; V: TRBV12-3/TRBV12-4; length: 10; CDR3: ASRPGTGELF
size: -; J: TRBJ2-3; V: TRBV20-1; length: 11; CDR3: SARQTDTDTQY
size: -; J: TRBJ2-1; V: TRBV20-1; length: 12; CDR3: SARDIASYNEQF
size: few; J: TRBJ1-5; V: TRBV15; length: 12; CDR3: ATSSQQGAQPQH
size: few; J: TRBJ1-1; V: TRBV4-3; length: 12; CDR3: ASSSQHPNTEAF
size: few; J: TRBJ2-1; V: TRBV2; length: 13; CDR3: ASSGSLSSYNEQF
size: -; J: TRBJ2-5; V: TRBV7-2; length: 15; CDR3: ASSLVASGGVTETQY
size: -; J: TRBJ1-5; V: TRBV5-1; length: 14; CDR3: ASSLNVGGGNQPQH
size: -; J: TRBJ2-5; V: TRBV20-1; length: 10; CDR3: SARVVGETQY
size: -; J: TRBJ2-7; V: TRBV6-2/TRBV6-3; length: 13; CDR3: ASRDPGAGVDEQY
size: once; J: TRBJ2-1; V: TRBV7-2; length: 18; CDR3: ASSFPTREHRESSYNEQF
size: -; J: TRBJ2-1; V: TRBV24-1; length: 14; CDR3: ATSDPLNGGVDEQF
size: -; J: TRBJ2-5; V: TRBV24-1; length: 13; CDR3: ATSVGEGRQETQY
size: -; J: TRBJ1-3; V: TRBV5-1; length: 14; CDR3: ASSLLTGTPGNTIY
size: -; J: TRBJ1-5; V: TRBV6-2/TRBV6-3; length: 14; CDR3: ASRGFDNYSNQPQH
size: few; J: TRBJ1-1; V: TRBV7-9; length: 14; CDR3: ASSRQGYGSDTEAF
size: few; J: TRBJ2-7; V: TRBV6-2/TRBV6-3; length: 10; CDR3: ATSGGAREQY
size: few; J: TRBJ1-5; V: TRBV21-1; length: 14; CDR3: ASSIPGRDIHQPQH
size: many; J: TRBJ2-6; V: TRBV2; length: 12; CDR3: ASSERAGANVLT
size: -; J: TRBJ1-5; V: TRBV2; length: 12; CDR3: ASSVEGTEEPQH
size: -; J: TRBJ1-2; V: TRBV5-1; length: 12; CDR3: ASRPDRGYYGYT
size: many; J: TRBJ2-5; V: TRBV11-2; length: 11; CDR3: ASSSAILRTQY